This entry concerns a single T cell receptor (beta chain). Its target is not known. All the people who gave samples were healthy bone marrow donors. V dropped 6 bases and J dropped 5; count of bases not matched to a gene: 21. This CDR3 is 17 amino acids long. Looked up from germline, CDR1 is SQVTM and CDR2 is ANQGSEA. This sample stems from a study of cytomegalovirus exposure and HLA in healthy donors. Findings and caveats of the study: Most CMV-associated TCR beta chains were later found to appear HLA-restricted. The productive fraction for most TCR beta V segments was about 90% or about 30% in an earlier analysis.

Amplification used 60 Vbeta primers and 13 Jbeta primers. The assay was immunoSEQ multiplex PCR, and TCRdb's table has in-frame clones only and misses some. Of hundreds of thousands of clones listed, around 80% are singletons. The sample comprised PBMCs. This receptor was obtained from a man aged 40-50 years in good health and CMV-seropositive. The V gene is TRBV29-1, the J gene TRBJ1-2, with 7 bases that match TRBD1. Written as DNA, the CDR3 is TGCAGCGTGTTCTCCCCGAAGGGTGGGGACAGAGCTTATGGCTACACCTTC. Encoded protein: CSVFSPKGGDRAYGYTF.